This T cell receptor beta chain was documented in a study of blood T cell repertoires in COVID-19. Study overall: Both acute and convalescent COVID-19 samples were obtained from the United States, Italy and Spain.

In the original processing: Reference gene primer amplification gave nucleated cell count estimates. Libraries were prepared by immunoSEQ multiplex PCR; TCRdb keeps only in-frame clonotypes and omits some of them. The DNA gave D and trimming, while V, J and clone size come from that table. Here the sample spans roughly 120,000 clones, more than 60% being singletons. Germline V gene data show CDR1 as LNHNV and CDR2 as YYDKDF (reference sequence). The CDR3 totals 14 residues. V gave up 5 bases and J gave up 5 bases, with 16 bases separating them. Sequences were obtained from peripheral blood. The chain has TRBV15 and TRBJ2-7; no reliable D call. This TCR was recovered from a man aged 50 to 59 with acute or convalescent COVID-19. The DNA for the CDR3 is TGTGCCACCAGCGATCGAAACAACCCCGACGAGCAGTACTTC. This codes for CATSDRNNPDEQYF.